This T cell receptor (beta chain) originates from a study of CD8+CD57+ T cells in acquired aplastic anemia. CDR3 size: 12 residues. V dropped 7 bases and J dropped 6 bases, with 13 bases sitting between them. In germline, CDR1 is SQVTM, CDR2 ANQGSEA. The study profiled TCR beta VDJ and CDR3 using genomic DNA as template. TCRdb recomputed calls from the reads with MiXCR, one row per CDR3 protein. The data show 130,000 or so distinct CDR3 sequences, 35% to 50% seen once. This clonotype has ten or more counts. The source material was sorted CD4+, CD8+, or CD8+CD57+ T cells (not recorded which) from PBMCs. The genes are TRBV29-1 and TRBJ2-1, with D possibly being TRBD2 (6 bases). The origin of this receptor is a human donor in good health, serving as a control. The CDR3 DNA reads as TGCAGCGCCCCACGGGGGATCAATGAGCAGTTCTTC. Amino acid sequence: CSAPRGINEQFF.